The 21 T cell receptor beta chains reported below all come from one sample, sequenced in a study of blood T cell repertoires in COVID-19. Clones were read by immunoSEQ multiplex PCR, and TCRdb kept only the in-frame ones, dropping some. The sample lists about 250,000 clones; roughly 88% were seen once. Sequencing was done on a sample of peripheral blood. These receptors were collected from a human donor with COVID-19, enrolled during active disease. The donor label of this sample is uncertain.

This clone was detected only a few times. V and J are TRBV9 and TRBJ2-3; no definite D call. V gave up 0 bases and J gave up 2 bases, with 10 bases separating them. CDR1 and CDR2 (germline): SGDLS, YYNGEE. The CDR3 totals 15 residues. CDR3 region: CASSVGLELTDTQYF. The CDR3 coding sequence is TGTGCCAGCAGCGTAGGCTTGGAGCTCACAGATACGCAGTATTTT.

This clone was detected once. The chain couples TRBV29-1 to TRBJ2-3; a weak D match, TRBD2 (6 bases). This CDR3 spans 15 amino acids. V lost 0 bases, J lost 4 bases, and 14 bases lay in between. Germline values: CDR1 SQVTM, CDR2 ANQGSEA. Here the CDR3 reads CSVEDRRDGADTQYF. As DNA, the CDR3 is TGCAGCGTTGAAGATCGGCGGGATGGAGCAGATACGCAGTATTTT.

In DNA form, the CDR3 reads TGTGCCAGCAGCCGTCCGGGACAGCAAGAGACCCAGTACTTC. Its translation is CASSRPGQQETQYF. The V gene is TRBV6-6, the J gene TRBJ2-5; 7 bases map to TRBD1. J lost 2 bases, V lost 6 bases, and 6 bases had no gene match. The CDR3 covers 14 residues. Looked up from germline, CDR1 is MNHNY and CDR2 is SVGAGI (reference sequence).

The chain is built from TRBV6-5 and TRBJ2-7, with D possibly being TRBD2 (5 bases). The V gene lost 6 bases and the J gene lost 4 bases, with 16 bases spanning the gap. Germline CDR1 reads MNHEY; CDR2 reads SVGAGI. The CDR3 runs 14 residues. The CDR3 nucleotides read TGTGCCAGCAGACGAGAGGCTAGCTCTTACGAGCAGTACTTC. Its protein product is CASRREASSYEQYF.

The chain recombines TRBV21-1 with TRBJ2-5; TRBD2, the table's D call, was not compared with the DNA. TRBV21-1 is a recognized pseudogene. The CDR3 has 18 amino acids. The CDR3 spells CASRIHRQRGSPTQTQYF. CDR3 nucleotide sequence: TGTGCCAGCCGGATTCATCGCCAGCGGGGCAGCCCCACCCAGACCCAGTACTTC.

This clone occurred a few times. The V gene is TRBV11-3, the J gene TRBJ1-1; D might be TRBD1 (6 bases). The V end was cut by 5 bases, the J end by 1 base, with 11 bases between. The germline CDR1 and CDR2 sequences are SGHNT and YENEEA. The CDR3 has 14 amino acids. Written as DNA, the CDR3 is TGTGCCAGCAGCGCCGGGACATCGAACACTGAAGCTTTCTTT. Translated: CASSAGTSNTEAFF.

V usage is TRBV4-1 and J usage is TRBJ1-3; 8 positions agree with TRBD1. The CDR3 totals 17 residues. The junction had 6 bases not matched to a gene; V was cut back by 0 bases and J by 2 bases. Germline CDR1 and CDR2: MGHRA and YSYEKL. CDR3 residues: CASSQDLQGVAGNTIYF. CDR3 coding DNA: TGCGCCAGCAGCCAAGACCTACAGGGGGTAGCTGGAAACACCATATATTTT.

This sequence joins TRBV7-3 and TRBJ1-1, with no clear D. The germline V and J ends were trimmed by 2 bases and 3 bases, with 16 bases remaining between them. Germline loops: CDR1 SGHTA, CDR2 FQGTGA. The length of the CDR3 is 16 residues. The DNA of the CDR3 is TGTGCCAGCAGCTTAGGGCAAAATGCGGGTCACACTGAAGCTTTCTTT. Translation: CASSLGQNAGHTEAFF.

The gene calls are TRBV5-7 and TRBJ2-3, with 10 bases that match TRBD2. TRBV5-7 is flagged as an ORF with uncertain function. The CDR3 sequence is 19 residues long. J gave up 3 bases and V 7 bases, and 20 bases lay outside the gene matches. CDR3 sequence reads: CASHSGLAGGGGRTDTQYF. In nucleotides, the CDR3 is TGTGCCAGCCATTCGGGGTTAGCGGGAGGAGGGGGTAGGACAGATACGCAGTATTTT.

The CDR3 protein is CASSPLGQGSSYEQYF. CDR3 DNA: TGTGCCAGCAGCCCCTTGGGACAGGGGTCTTCCTACGAGCAGTACTTC. The chain joins TRBV11-2 to TRBJ2-7, with 10 bases fitting TRBD1. The CDR3 length is 16 residues. The trim removed 5 bases at V and 1 base at J, leaving 8 bases unmatched. Germline CDR1 reads SGHAT; CDR2 reads FQNNGV.

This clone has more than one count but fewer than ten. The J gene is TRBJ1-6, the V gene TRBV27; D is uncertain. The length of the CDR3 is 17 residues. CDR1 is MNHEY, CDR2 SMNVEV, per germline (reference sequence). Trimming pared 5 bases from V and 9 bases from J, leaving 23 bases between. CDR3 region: CASSPLGRRDYGSPLHF. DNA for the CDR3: TGTGCCAGCAGTCCACTCGGGAGGAGGGATTACGGTTCACCCCTCCACTTT.

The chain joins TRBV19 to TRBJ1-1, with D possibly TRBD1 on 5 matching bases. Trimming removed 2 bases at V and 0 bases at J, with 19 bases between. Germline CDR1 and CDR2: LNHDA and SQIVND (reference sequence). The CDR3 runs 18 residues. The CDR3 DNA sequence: TGTGCCAGTAGTATAAGGAGACAGCGGGGCCTAATGAACACTGAAGCTTTCTTT. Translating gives CASSIRRQRGLMNTEAFF.

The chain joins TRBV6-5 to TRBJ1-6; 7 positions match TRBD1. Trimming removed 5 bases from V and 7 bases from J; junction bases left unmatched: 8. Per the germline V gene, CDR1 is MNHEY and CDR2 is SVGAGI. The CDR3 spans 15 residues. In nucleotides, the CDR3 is TGTGCCAGCAGTATGGAGGACAGGACGAATTCACCCCTCCACTTT. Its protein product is CASSMEDRTNSPLHF.

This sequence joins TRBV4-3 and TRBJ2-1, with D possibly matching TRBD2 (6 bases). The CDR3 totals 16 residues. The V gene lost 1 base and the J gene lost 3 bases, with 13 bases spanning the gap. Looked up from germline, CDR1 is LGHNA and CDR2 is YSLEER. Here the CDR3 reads CASSQGGLTIYNEQFF. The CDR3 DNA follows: TGCGCCAGCAGCCAAGGTGGACTAACCATCTACAATGAGCAGTTCTTC.

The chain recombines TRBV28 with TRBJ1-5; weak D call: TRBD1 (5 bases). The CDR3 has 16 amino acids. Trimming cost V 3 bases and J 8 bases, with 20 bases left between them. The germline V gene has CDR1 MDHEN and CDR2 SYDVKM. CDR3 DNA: TGTGCCAGCAGTTTTATGGCGGGGGAGTTTGGGGAGCCCCAGCATTTT. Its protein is CASSFMAGEFGEPQHF.

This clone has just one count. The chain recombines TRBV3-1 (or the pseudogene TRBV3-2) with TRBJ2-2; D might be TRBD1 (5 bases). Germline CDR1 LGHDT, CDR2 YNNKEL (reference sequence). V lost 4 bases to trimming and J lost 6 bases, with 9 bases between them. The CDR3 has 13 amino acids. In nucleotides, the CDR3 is TGTGCCAGCAGCCCGAGGACACCCGGGGAGCTGTTTTTT. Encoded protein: CASSPRTPGELFF.

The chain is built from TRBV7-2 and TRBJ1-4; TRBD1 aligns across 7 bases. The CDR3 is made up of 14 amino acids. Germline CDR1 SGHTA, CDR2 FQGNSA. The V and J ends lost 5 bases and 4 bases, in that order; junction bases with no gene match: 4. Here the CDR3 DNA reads TGTGCCAGCAGCCTGACAGGGAATAATGAAAAACTGTTTTTT. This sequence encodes CASSLTGNNEKLFF.

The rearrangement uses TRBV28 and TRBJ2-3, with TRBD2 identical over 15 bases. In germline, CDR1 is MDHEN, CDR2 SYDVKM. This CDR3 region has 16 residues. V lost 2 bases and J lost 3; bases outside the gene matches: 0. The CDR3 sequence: CASSLGTSGRTDTQYF. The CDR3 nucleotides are TGTGCCAGCAGTTTAGGGACTAGCGGGAGGACAGATACGCAGTATTTT.

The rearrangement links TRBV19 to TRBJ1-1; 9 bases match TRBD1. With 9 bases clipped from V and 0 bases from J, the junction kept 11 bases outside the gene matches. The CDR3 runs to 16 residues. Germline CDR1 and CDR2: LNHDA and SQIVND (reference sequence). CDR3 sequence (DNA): TGTGCCAGCAACACAGGGGGCTATAATTTGAACACTGAAGCTTTCTTT. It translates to CASNTGGYNLNTEAFF.

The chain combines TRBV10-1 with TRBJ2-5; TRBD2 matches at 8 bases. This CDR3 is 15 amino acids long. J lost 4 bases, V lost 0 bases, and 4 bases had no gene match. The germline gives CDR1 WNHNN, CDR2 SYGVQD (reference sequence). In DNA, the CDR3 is TGCGCCAGCAGTGAGTCCGGGACTAGGGGAGAGACCCAGTACTTC. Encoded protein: CASSESGTRGETQYF.

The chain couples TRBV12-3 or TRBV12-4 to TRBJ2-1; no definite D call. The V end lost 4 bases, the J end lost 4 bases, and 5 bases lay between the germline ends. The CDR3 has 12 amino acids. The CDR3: CASSSGYNEQFF. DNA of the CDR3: TGTGCCAGCAGTTCAGGTTACAATGAGCAGTTCTTC.